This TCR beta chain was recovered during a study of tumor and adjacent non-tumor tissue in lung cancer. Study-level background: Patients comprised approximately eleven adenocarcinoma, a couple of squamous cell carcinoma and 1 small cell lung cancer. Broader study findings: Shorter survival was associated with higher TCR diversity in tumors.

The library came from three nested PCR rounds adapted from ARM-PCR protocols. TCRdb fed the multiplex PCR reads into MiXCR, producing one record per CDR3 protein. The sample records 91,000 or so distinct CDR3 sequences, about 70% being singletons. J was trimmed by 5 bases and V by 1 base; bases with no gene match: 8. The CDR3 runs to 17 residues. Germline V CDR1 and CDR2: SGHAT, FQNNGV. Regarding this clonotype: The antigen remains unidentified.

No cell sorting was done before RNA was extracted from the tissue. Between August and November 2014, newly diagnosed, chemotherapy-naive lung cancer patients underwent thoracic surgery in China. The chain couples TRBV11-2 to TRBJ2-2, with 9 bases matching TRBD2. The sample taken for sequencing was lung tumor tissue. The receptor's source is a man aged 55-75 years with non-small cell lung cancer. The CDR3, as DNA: TGTGCCAGCAGCTTAGGTCCGGGACTAGCTCGAACCGGGGAGCTGTTTTTT. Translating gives CASSLGPGLARTGELFF.